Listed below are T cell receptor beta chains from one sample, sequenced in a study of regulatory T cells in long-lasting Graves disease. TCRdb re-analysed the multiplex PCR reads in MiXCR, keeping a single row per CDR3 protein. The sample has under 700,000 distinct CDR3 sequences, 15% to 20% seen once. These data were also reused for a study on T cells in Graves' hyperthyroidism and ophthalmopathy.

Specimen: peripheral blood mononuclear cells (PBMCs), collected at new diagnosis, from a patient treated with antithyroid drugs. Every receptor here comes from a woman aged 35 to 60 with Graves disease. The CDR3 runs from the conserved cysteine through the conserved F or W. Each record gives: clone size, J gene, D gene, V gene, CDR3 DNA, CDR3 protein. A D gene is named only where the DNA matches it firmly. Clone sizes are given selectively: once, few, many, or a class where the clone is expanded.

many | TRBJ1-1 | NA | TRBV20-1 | TGCAGTGCCGGTTCACGGGGGGGCACTGAAGCTTTCTTT | CSAGSRGGTEAFF
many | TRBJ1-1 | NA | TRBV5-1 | TGCGCCAGCAGCTTTAGAATTTCGGCACCGAACACTGAAGCTTTCTTT | CASSFRISAPNTEAFF
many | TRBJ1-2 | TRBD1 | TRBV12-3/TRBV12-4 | TGTGCCAGCAGTCAAGGGACAGTAGGTGGCTACACCTTC | CASSQGTVGGYTF
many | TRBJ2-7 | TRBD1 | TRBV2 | TGTGCCAGCAGTGAAGCGGACACAGGGGGCTCCTACGAGCAGTACTTC | CASSEADTGGSYEQYF
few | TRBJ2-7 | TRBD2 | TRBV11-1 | TGTGCCAGCAGCTCTCGGACTAGCTGGCCCTACGAGCAGTACTTC | CASSSRTSWPYEQYF
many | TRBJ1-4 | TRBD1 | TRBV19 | TGTGCCAGTCGGACAGGGGGCGAAGTTGAAAAACTGTTTTTT | CASRTGGEVEKLFF
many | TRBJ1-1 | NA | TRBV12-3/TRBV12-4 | TGTGCCAGCAGGGTAGACACTGAAGCTTTCTTT | CASRVDTEAFF
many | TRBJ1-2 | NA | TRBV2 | TGTGCCAGCAGTGAATGGGGTCAGGGACATGGCTACACCTTC | CASSEWGQGHGYTF
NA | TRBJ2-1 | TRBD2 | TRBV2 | TGTGCCAGCAGTGGACTAGCGGGGGGGCTAGGTGAGCAGTTCTTC | CASSGLAGGLGEQFF
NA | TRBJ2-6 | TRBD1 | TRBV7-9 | TGTGCCAGCAGATACACAGGGGACGGGGCCAACGTCCTGACTTTC | CASRYTGDGANVLTF
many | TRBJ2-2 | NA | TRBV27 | TGTGCCGTCACGGATACGAACACCGGGGAGCTGTTTTTT | CAVTDTNTGELFF
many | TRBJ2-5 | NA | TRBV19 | TGTGCCAGTGGAAAACGGGGGATCCAAGAGACCCAGTACTTC | CASGKRGIQETQYF
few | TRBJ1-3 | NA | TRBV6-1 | TGTGCCAGCAGTAATACAGGCAGCTCTGGAAACACCATATATTTT | CASSNTGSSGNTIYF
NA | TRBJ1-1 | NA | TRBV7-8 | TGTGCCAGCAGTCCTTTATCCCAAGGCTCGAACACTGAAGCTTTCTTT | CASSPLSQGSNTEAFF
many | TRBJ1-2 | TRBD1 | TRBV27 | TGTGCCAGCAGTTTTTCCAGGGGGGCGTATGGCTACACCTTC | CASSFSRGAYGYTF
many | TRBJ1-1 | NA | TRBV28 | TGTGCCAGCAGAGCTACAGGGCCGAACACTGAAGCTTTCTTT | CASRATGPNTEAFF
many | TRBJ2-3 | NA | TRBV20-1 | TGCAGTGCTAGACCGGGCACAGGCACAGATACGCAGTATTTT | CSARPGTGTDTQYF
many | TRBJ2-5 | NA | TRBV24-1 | TGTGCCACCAGTGAGGGGGAAGAGAGAACCCAGTACTTC | CATSEGEERTQYF
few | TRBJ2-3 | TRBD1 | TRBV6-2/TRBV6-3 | TGTGCCAGCAGTTACTCGAGTGGGACAGGGGTTTTTTCGGATACGCAGTATTTT | CASSYSSGTGVFSDTQYF
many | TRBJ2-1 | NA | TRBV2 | TGTGCCAGCACCCCACAGGGAACTGAGCAGTTCTTC | CASTPQGTEQFF
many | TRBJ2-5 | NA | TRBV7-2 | TGTGCCAGCAGCTCAACGTGGGCTGAGACCCAGTACTTC | CASSSTWAETQYF
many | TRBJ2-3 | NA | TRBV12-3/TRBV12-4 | TGTGCCAGCAGTCGGGACGGGCTTAGCACAGATACGCAGTATTTT | CASSRDGLSTDTQYF
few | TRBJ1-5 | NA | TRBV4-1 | TGCGCCAGCAGCCAAGCGGGGAATAGCAATCAGCCCCAGCATTTT | CASSQAGNSNQPQHF
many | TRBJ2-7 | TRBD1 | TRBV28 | TGTGCCAGCAGTTCGGCAGGGGGACAGTCCTACGAGCAGTACTTC | CASSSAGGQSYEQYF
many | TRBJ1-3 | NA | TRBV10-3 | TGTGCCATCAGTGACCCCGCCTCCAGGGATAGTGGAAACACCATATATTTT | CAISDPASRDSGNTIYF
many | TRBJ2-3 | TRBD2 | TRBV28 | TGTGCCAGCACCTCGGCGGGGGGCCCTAGCACAGATACGCAGTATTTT | CASTSAGGPSTDTQYF
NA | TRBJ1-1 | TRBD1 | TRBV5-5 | TGTGCCAGCAGCTTCCTCTACAGGGGGACAAACACTGAAGCTTTCTTT | CASSFLYRGTNTEAFF
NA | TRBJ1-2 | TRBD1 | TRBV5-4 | TGTGCCAGCAGCTTGATACAGGGGCCCTATGGCTACACCTTC | CASSLIQGPYGYTF
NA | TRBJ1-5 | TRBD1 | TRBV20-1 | TGCAGTGCTAGAGATAAGGCGAGGGGACAGATTAATCAGCCCCAGCATTTT | CSARDKARGQINQPQHF
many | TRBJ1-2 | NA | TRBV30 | TGTGCCTGGTCGGCACTTTTAACTGCCTATGGCTACACCTTC | CAWSALLTAYGYTF
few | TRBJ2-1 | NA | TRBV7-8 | TGTGCCAGCAGCTTGGGAGTGGTCTCCTACAATGAGCAGTTCTTC | CASSLGVVSYNEQFF
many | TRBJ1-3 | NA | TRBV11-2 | TGTGCCAGCAGCTTGACAGACTCTGGAAACACCATATATTTT | CASSLTDSGNTIYF
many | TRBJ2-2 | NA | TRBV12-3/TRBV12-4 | TGTGCCAGCAGTTTAAGCGGTGCGGCGAACACCGGGGAGCTGTTTTTT | CASSLSGAANTGELFF
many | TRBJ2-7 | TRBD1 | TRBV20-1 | TGCAGTGCTAGGGGACAGGGGAGCTACGAGCAGTACTTC | CSARGQGSYEQYF
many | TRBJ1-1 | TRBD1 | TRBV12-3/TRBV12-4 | TGTGCCAGCAGTCAAGGGGACAGGGTTGGAGAAGCTTTCTTT | CASSQGDRVGEAFF
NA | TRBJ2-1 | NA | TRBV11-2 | TGTGCCAGCAGCTTAGATCTTTCGAATAACAATGAGCAGTTCTTC | CASSLDLSNNNEQFF
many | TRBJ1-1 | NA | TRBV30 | TGTGCCTGGAGTGTTGGAGAAAACACTGAAGCTTTCTTT | CAWSVGENTEAFF
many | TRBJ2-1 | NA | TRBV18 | TGTGCCAGCTCACCCCTTCTTTTAGGAGGGGCCTACAATGAGCAGTTCTTC | CASSPLLLGGAYNEQFF
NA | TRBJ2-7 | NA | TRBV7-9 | TGTGCCAGCAGCTTATTAGTAGGGGGCTCCTACGAGCAGTACTTC | CASSLLVGGSYEQYF
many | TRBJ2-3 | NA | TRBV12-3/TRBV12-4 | TGTGCCAGTGGTGTCGGTTACGCAGATACGCAGTATTTT | CASGVGYADTQYF
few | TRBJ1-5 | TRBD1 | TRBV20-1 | TGCAGTGCCAGAGAAGGCGGAGGGGGCAAGCAGCCCCAGCATTTT | CSAREGGGGKQPQHF
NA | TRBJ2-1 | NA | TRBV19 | TGTGCCAGTAGTATGGTCAGCTGGGGGAACTACAATGAGCAGTTCTTC | CASSMVSWGNYNEQFF
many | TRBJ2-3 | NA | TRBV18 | TGTGCCAGCTCACCACGCGCAGATACGCAGTATTTT | CASSPRADTQYF
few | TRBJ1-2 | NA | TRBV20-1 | TGCAGTGTCTTGGCTAACTATGGCTACACCTTC | CSVLANYGYTF
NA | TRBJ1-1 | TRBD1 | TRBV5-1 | TGCGCCAGCAGCTTGAGGGTCTTTGGGACAGGGTATCAATGGACTGAAGCTTTCTTT | CASSLRVFGTGYQWTEAFF
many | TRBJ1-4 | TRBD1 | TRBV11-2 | TGTGCCAGCAGCTTAGCGACAGGGTTGGTCGGGATAGGAGGTGAAAAACTGTTTTTT | CASSLATGLVGIGGEKLFF